A single sample gave rise to the 20 T cell receptor beta chains below, sequenced in a study of blood T cell repertoires in COVID-19. TCRdb's table, derived via immunoSEQ multiplex PCR, lists solely in-frame clones and lacks some. This table holds 14,000 or so clones, 90% found once. Sample: peripheral blood. All receptors derive from a human donor in a cohort sampled during active COVID-19.

The gene calls are TRBV6-5 and TRBJ1-2; D call uncertain. The CDR3 is 14 residues long. V shed 0 bases and J shed 7 bases, with 12 bases lying between them. Germline V CDR1 and CDR2: MNHEY, SVGAGI. The CDR3 is CASSYSTGRSGYTF. The CDR3 DNA reads TGTGCCAGCAGTTACTCGACGGGGAGAAGTGGCTACACCTTC.

The chain links TRBV3-1 (or the pseudogene TRBV3-2) to TRBJ2-1; 9 bases align to TRBD2. Germline lookup yields CDR1 LGHDT and CDR2 YNNKEL (reference sequence). J was trimmed by 6 bases and V by 3 bases; bases with no gene match: 12. The CDR3 contains 17 residues. The CDR3 nucleotides are TGTGCCAGCAGCCATCCCGGTAGCGGGAGCATTGGCAATGAGCAGTTCTTC. Protein product: CASSHPGSGSIGNEQFF.

The V gene is TRBV19, the J gene TRBJ1-1, with a weak D call TRBD1 (6 bases). The CDR3 runs 15 residues. The germline V and J ends were trimmed by 6 bases and 5 bases, with 19 bases remaining between them. Germline CDR1 is LNHDA and CDR2 is SQIVND (reference sequence). Here the CDR3 reads CASSRSGVGLTEAFF. CDR3 DNA: TGTGCCAGTAGCAGGTCAGGGGTGGGGTTAACTGAAGCTTTCTTT.

The genes are TRBV5-6 and TRBJ1-5; D is uncertain. Germline V CDR1 and CDR2: SGHDT, YYEEEE. The CDR3 consists of 15 residues. The V end was cut by 0 bases, the J end by 2 bases, with 9 bases between. The CDR3 DNA sequence: TGTGCCAGCAGCTTGGGAGGGTGGGGCAATCAGCCCCAGCATTTT. Translation: CASSLGGWGNQPQHF.

V is TRBV20-1 and J is TRBJ1-5; no clear D. Per germline, CDR1 DFQATT and CDR2 SNEGSKA (reference sequence). Trimming removed 3 bases at V and 0 bases at J, with 15 bases between. This CDR3 region has 16 residues. CDR3 loop: CSASVEGVYSNQPQHF. The CDR3 nucleotides read TGCAGTGCTAGTGTGGAGGGAGTTTATAGCAATCAGCCCCAGCATTTT.

This clone appeared a single time. The V gene is TRBV28, the J gene TRBJ1-3; weak D call: TRBD1 (6 bases). The CDR3 contains 15 residues. Deletions cut 2 bases from V and 0 bases from J, with 8 bases between. Germline V CDR1 and CDR2: MDHEN, SYDVKM. The CDR3 protein is CASSLVTGSGNTIYF. For the CDR3, the DNA is TGTGCCAGCAGTTTAGTGACAGGCTCTGGAAACACCATATATTTT.

The chain joins TRBV9 to TRBJ1-3, with 9 positions matching TRBD1. V lost 3 bases and J lost 0; bases outside the gene matches: 13. Germline V CDR1 and CDR2: SGDLS, YYNGEE. There are 19 residues in the CDR3. This CDR3 is CASSETLGGQGSSGNTIYF. For the CDR3, the DNA is TGTGCCAGCAGCGAGACTCTCGGCGGACAGGGGTCCTCTGGAAACACCATATATTTT. Combining the CDR3 with reference TRBV9 and TRBJ1-3 gives the whole variable domain DSGVTQTPKHLITATGQRVTLRCSPRSGDLSVYWYQQSLDQGLQFLIQYYNGEERAKGNILERFSAQQFPDLHSELNLSSLELGDSALYFCASSETLGGQGSSGNTIYFGEGSWLTVV.

This clone has only one observation. V gene TRBV6-5 combines with J gene TRBJ2-7; 9 nucleotides agree with TRBD1. The CDR3 spans 13 residues. In germline, CDR1 is MNHEY, CDR2 SVGAGI. V lost 6 bases to trimming and J lost 3 bases; unmatched junction nucleotides: 3. The CDR3 region is CASSRGQGYEQYF. CDR3 bases: TGTGCCAGCAGCCGGGGACAGGGCTACGAGCAGTACTTC.

This clone was picked up one time. The genes are TRBV19 and TRBJ1-1; 7 positions agree with TRBD1. Trimming cost V 6 bases and J 4 bases; bases outside gene matches: 8. Per the germline V gene, CDR1 is LNHDA and CDR2 is SQIVND (reference sequence). This CDR3 contains 14 residues. The CDR3 nucleotides are TGTGCCAGTAGATTATACAGGGGAAGCACTGAAGCTTTCTTT. This translates into CASRLYRGSTEAFF.

This rearrangement joins TRBV30 to TRBJ2-1; the match to TRBD1 covers 9 bases. V lost 1 base, J lost 4 bases, and 8 bases stayed unmatched. The CDR3 has 16 residues. CDR1 and CDR2 (germline): GTSNPN, SVGIG (reference sequence). In DNA form, the CDR3 reads TGTGCCTGGAGTGGTCAACAGGGGGCGCGTTACAATGAGCAGTTCTTC. Its translation is CAWSGQQGARYNEQFF.

The chain combines TRBV3-1 (or the pseudogene TRBV3-2) with TRBJ1-5, with D unresolved. The germline CDR1 and CDR2 sequences are LGHDT and YNNKEL (reference sequence). The length of the CDR3 is 15 residues. Trimming stripped 0 bases from V and 4 bases from J, with 10 bases between. CDR3 bases: TGTGCCAGCAGCCAAGATATGTCGGGAAATCAGCCCCAGCATTTT. Amino acids: CASSQDMSGNQPQHF.

The chain couples TRBV24-1 to TRBJ2-5; 7 nucleotides align to TRBD1. The CDR3 spans 16 residues. Germline V lookup: CDR1 KGHDR, CDR2 SFDVKD. V gave up 4 bases and J gave up 3 bases; unmatched junction bases: 10. Here the CDR3 reads CATSDSGTGAKETQYF. CDR3 DNA sequence: TGTGCCACCAGTGACTCCGGAACAGGGGCGAAAGAGACCCAGTACTTC.

The chain links TRBV7-2 to TRBJ2-3, with 10 bases aligning to TRBD2. Trimming cost V 0 bases and J 2 bases; bases outside gene matches: 8. Germline V gene lookup returns CDR1 SGHTA and CDR2 FQGNSA. The CDR3 spans 18 residues. The CDR3 DNA is TGTGCCAGCAGCTTAGCGCGGTTAGCGGGGGGCTCCACAGATACGCAGTATTTT. Its protein product is CASSLARLAGGSTDTQYF.

V gene TRBV7-8 combines with J gene TRBJ2-3, with TRBD1 matching 9 bases. The junction had 8 bases not matched to a gene; V was cut back by 4 bases and J by 3 bases. The germline gives CDR1 SGHVS, CDR2 FQNEAQ. This CDR3 has 16 residues. The chain's CDR3 is CASSYAGQGVTDTQYF. CDR3 DNA: TGTGCCAGCAGCTATGCGGGACAGGGAGTAACAGATACGCAGTATTTT.

This clone was recorded a few times. This chain uses TRBV12-3 or TRBV12-4 with TRBJ1-2, with D perhaps TRBD1 (6 bases). The CDR3 sequence is 13 residues long. Trimming removed 4 bases at V and 7 bases at J, with 13 bases between. The CDR3 sequence: CASSSNRAGGYTF. DNA of the CDR3: TGTGCCAGCAGTTCAAACAGGGCAGGTGGCTACACCTTC.

The chain uses TRBV4-3 and TRBJ2-7; D is perhaps TRBD1 (5 bases). The CDR3 is 13 residues long. V was trimmed by 0 bases and J by 2 bases, leaving 5 bases between them. CDR1 and CDR2 (germline): LGHNA, YSLEER. The chain's CDR3 is CASSQDRAYEQYF. CDR3 in DNA: TGCGCCAGCAGCCAAGACAGGGCCTACGAGCAGTACTTC.

J is TRBJ1-5 and V is TRBV11-2; TRBD1 agrees at 10 bases. V gave up 5 bases and J gave up 4 bases; unmatched junction bases: 8. There are 16 residues in the CDR3. CDR1 and CDR2 from the germline V gene are SGHAT and FQNNGV. CDR3 sequence: CASSAFGTGVNQPQHF. CDR3 DNA sequence: TGTGCCAGCAGCGCATTCGGGACAGGGGTGAATCAGCCCCAGCATTTT. Combining the CDR3 with reference TRBV11-2 and TRBJ1-5 gives the whole variable domain EAGVAQSPRYKIIEKRQSVAFWCNPISGHATLYWYQQILGQGPKLLIQFQNNGVVDDSQLPKDRFSAERLKGVDSTLKIQPAKLEDSAVYLCASSAFGTGVNQPQHFGDGTRLSIL.

The chain employs TRBV10-3 and TRBJ2-5; TRBD2 aligns across 7 bases. This CDR3 region has 14 residues. Germline V gene sequence: CDR1 ENHRY, CDR2 SYGVKD. The V and J ends lost 5 bases and 5 bases, in that order; junction bases with no gene match: 8. Here the CDR3 reads CAISTSVGRETQYF. The CDR3 nucleotides are TGTGCCATCAGTACTAGCGTGGGGCGGGAGACCCAGTACTTC.

The chain uses TRBV28 and TRBJ2-7; a possible D gene is TRBD1 (5 bases). This CDR3 comprises 13 residues. Per germline, CDR1 MDHEN and CDR2 SYDVKM. The germline V and J ends were trimmed by 8 bases and 3 bases, with 14 bases remaining between them. The CDR3: CASQGAGVYEQYF. CDR3 nucleotide sequence: TGTGCCAGCCAAGGGGCAGGCGTCTACGAGCAGTACTTC.

This chain connects TRBV24-1 to TRBJ2-5, with 8 bases matching TRBD2. V lost 4 bases, J lost 2 bases, and 14 bases stayed unmatched. Germline V gives CDR1 KGHDR, CDR2 SFDVKD. This CDR3 is 18 amino acids long. CDR3 sequence reads: CATSDSNLAGDGQETQYF. The CDR3 DNA is TGTGCCACCAGTGACTCAAATCTAGCGGGTGATGGGCAAGAGACCCAGTACTTC.